This record looks at one T cell receptor (beta chain) sequence and its context. Its antigen is currently not known. From each donor, an approximately 2.3 ml peripheral blood sample was collected into PAXgene tubes and kept at -80 degrees C. Without any T cell sorting, total RNA was extracted from whole blood using the PAXgene blood miRNA kit on an automated QIAcube. Peripheral blood from monozygotic twin pairs, either concordant or discordant for inflammatory bowel disease, underwent deep TCRalpha and TCRbeta repertoire profiling that used unique molecular barcoding. For every twin pair, smoking habits were documented, and each individual was categorised as a current, former or never smoker. The germline V gene provides CDR1 MNHEY and CDR2 SVGEGT. The CDR3, cysteine through phenylalanine, is 14 amino acids long. No coding sequence is recorded. This record belongs to a study of monozygotic twins with inflammatory bowel disease (dated by TCRdb to about 2019). With regard to the full study: The full study comprised about 28 monozygotic twin pairs: nine German pairs (four IBD-concordant, five IBD-discordant) and 19 IBD-discordant Danish pairs. Disease-associated traits were sought mainly through comparisons between IBD patients and their genetically identical healthy co-twins within discordant pairs. Each individual had, on average, about 151 000 unique TCRalpha sequences and 181 000 unique TCRbeta sequences available for analysis. Study-wide conclusions, independent of this receptor: The results gave no support for a single strong signal or clonotype linked to IBD. Because patients were on differing immunosuppressive treatments, the repertoires may have picked up extra background noise and inter-individual variability. Repertoire similarity did not differ between concordant and discordant twins, which could be due to limited statistical power. Distinction between different T cell subtypes could not be achieved in the analysis. Fewer clonotypes were shared with other individuals by IBD patients than by healthy twins, most markedly in patients showing signs of disease activity. Measured by the inverse Simpson index, TCRbeta repertoire diversity was lower in IBD patients than in their healthy co-twins.

Library preparation used 5' RACE. For each TCR library, approximately 3,700 ng of total RNA was used. For each sample, cDNA was synthesized in eight separate reactions using SMARTScribe reverse transcriptase. During cDNA synthesis, template switching introduced unique molecular identifiers that contained a 6-nucleotide sample barcode. Amplification of TCRalpha and TCRbeta cDNA involved two nested PCRs of around 15 and 9 cycles, and each PCR was followed by bead purification. Before amplification, the cDNA was both treated with uracil DNA-glycosylase and purified with the QIAquick PCR purification kit. In the second PCR, Illumina TruSeq-compatible adapters and sample-specific barcodes were added. TapeStation and Qubit were used to check library quality and concentration, and approximately 5.5 ng of each library went into the pool. Sequencing of the pooled libraries was done on an Illumina HiSeq2500 single-index Rapid Run using custom sequencing primers and 2 x 100 bp reads. The original methods were these. MiGEC version 1.2.6 was used for UMI-based consensus assembly to correct PCR and sequencing errors. MiXCR version 2.1.1 was used to carry out V(D)J alignment, clonotype assembly and CDR3 extraction. To normalise gene usage, clonotype sharing and MAIT/NKT TCR abundance, the top 1000, 10 000 and 20 000 clonotypes in each sample were analysed. After downsampling to 27 000 UMIs, diversity was calculated as the inverse Simpson index using the vegan R package. Paired Mann-Whitney U tests were applied to discordant twin pairs, and Benjamini-Hochberg correction was used for multiple testing. TCRdb reprocessed the reads; each CDR3 protein sequence makes one entry, and DNA is unavailable. These V and J calls rely on TCRdb rather than the paper's analysis. The sample table includes about 380,000 distinct CDR3 sequences. Jointly, the top ten make up about 2.5% of the sample.

The receptor's source is a human donor with ulcerative colitis or Crohn's disease, or a healthy co-twin of an affected twin (not recorded which). Sequencing input: blood. The chain was built from TRBV6-2 or TRBV6-3 and TRBJ1-6. The CDR3 reads CASSRGEGVSPLHF.